Below, 31 T cell receptor beta chains from the same sample are listed, as sequenced in a study of Tregs in tolerant kidney transplant recipients. Generated by immunoSEQ multiplex PCR, the TCRdb table keeps only in-frame clones and is missing some. The data show 100,000 to 150,000 clones, with about 90% seen just once and more than 0.45% held by the top ten. The material sequenced was CD4+ T cells from blood. The receptors here all came from a human donor in good health.

This chain connects TRBV11-2 to TRBJ2-7; D is undetermined. The CDR3 totals 16 residues. V lost 4 bases, J lost 2 bases, and 18 bases lay in between. Germline values: CDR1 SGHAT, CDR2 FQNNGV. The CDR3 region is CASSSLTQSSTYEQYF. The DNA for the CDR3 is TGTGCCAGCAGCTCCCTCACACAATCGAGTACCTACGAGCAGTACTTC.

This clone was detected only once. The V gene is TRBV6-5, the J gene TRBJ1-1; 7 bases are shared with TRBD1. The germline V gene encodes CDR1 MNHEY and CDR2 SVGAGI. The ends lost 0 bases at V and 4 bases at J; junction bases unmatched: 5. The CDR3 runs 15 residues. The CDR3 DNA is TGTGCCAGCAGTTACTCTTATACAGGGGTCACTGAAGCTTTCTTT. It codes for CASSYSYTGVTEAFF.

The chain is built from TRBV11-3 and TRBJ2-5, with D perhaps TRBD1 or TRBD2 (5 bases each). Germline loops: CDR1 SGHNT, CDR2 YENEEA. The CDR3 sequence is 15 residues long. V shed 1 base and J shed 5 bases, with 14 bases lying between them. Here the CDR3 DNA reads TGTGCCAGCAGCTTAGGAGGGGCCCGAAAGGAGACCCAGTACTTC. It specifies CASSLGGARKETQYF.

This rearrangement joins TRBV27 to TRBJ2-3; D possibly uses TRBD1 or TRBD2 (5 bases each). The CDR3 runs to 11 residues. CDR1 and CDR2 (germline): MNHEY, SMNVEV (reference sequence). In nucleotides, the CDR3 is TGTACGGGACCGAACACAGATACGCAGTATTTT. Translating gives CTGPNTDTQYF.

V is TRBV27 and J is TRBJ1-2; D is unclear. This CDR3 contains 15 residues. Trimming removed 8 bases from V and 10 bases from J, with 26 bases in between. The germline gives CDR1 MNHEY, CDR2 SMNVEV (reference sequence). The CDR3 protein is CASGPLTSTSYSYTF. For the CDR3, the DNA is TGTGCCAGCGGTCCCCTTACGTCAACCAGTTACTCCTACACCTTC.

The gene calls are TRBV11-2 and TRBJ2-2; weak D call: TRBD2 (6 bases). Germline V gene data show CDR1 as SGHAT and CDR2 as FQNNGV. The CDR3 covers 17 residues. Trimming pared 1 base from V and 3 bases from J, leaving 15 bases between. The CDR3 DNA reads TGTGCCAGCAGCTTAGGGCGGGGCGGGACGTACACCGGGGAGCTGTTTTTT. This gives the protein CASSLGRGGTYTGELFF.

J is TRBJ2-7 and V is TRBV19; no clear D gene. The CDR3 sequence is 11 residues long. Germline CDR1 and CDR2: LNHDA and SQIVND (reference sequence). V lost 6 bases and J 4 bases, leaving 7 bases between the germline ends. CDR3 loop: CASSFKYEQYF. CDR3 in DNA: TGTGCCAGTAGCTTCAAATACGAGCAGTACTTC.

The chain couples TRBV7-2 to TRBJ1-2, with no clear D. V was pared by 0 bases and J by 3 bases, with 8 bases between. The CDR3 extends over 14 amino acids. Germline V gene data show CDR1 as SGHTA and CDR2 as FQGNSA. DNA of the CDR3: TGTGCCAGCAGCTTAGCGGGGTTGGACTATGGCTACACCTTC. Amino acid sequence: CASSLAGLDYGYTF.

This chain links TRBV2 with TRBJ1-1, with unresolved D. Germline CDR1 is SNHLY and CDR2 is FYNNEI. There are 12 residues in the CDR3. V gave up 7 bases and J gave up 1 base, with 7 bases separating them. The CDR3 protein is CASTATNTEAFF. As DNA, the CDR3 is TGTGCCAGCACGGCTACGAACACTGAAGCTTTCTTT.

This clone was counted a single time. This chain links TRBV5-8 with TRBJ2-2, with unresolved D. Germline lookup yields CDR1 SGHTS and CDR2 YDEGEE. The V and J ends lost 2 bases and 3 bases respectively, with 8 bases between them. The CDR3 spans 14 residues. The CDR3 region has the DNA TGTGCCAGCAGCTTAAAGGGTTACACCGGGGAGCTGTTTTTT. It is translated as CASSLKGYTGELFF.

The chain links TRBV7-2 to TRBJ2-4; unclear D gene. This CDR3 has 15 amino acids. Germline V CDR1 and CDR2: SGHTA, FQGNSA. V was clipped by 4 bases and J by 8 bases, with 18 bases between them. CDR3 DNA: TGTGCCAGCAGCTCACCCCGGGTCCGACGGGACATTCAGTACTTC. Its protein is CASSSPRVRRDIQYF.

This clone was recorded a few times. The chain has TRBV30 and TRBJ1-6; 7 nucleotides align to TRBD1. CDR1 GTSNPN and CDR2 SVGIG come from the germline V gene (reference sequence). The CDR3 contains 14 residues. V was clipped by 8 bases and J by 6 bases; unmatched bases: 10. The CDR3 region has the DNA TGTGCCCTCGACAGGGTAACGGCTAATTCACCCCTCCACTTT. Translating it yields CALDRVTANSPLHF.

The V gene is TRBV7-2, the J gene TRBJ2-3; tentative D call: TRBD2 (5 bases). Germline CDR1 is SGHTA and CDR2 is FQGNSA. V shed 1 base and J shed 6 bases, with 8 bases lying between them. CDR3 length equals 13 residues. Here the CDR3 reads CASSLGWRDTQYF. DNA for the CDR3: TGTGCCAGCAGCTTAGGGTGGAGGGATACGCAGTATTTT.

The genes are TRBV18 and TRBJ2-7; D not resolved. The CDR3 consists of 14 residues. Trimming pared 3 bases from V and 6 bases from J, leaving 15 bases between. Germline CDR1 reads KGHSH; CDR2 reads LQKENI. The CDR3 here is CASSPLDGGSEQYF. As DNA, the CDR3 is TGTGCCAGCTCACCCTTGGACGGCGGTTCCGAGCAGTACTTC.

The V and J genes are TRBV6-4 and TRBJ2-1, with D tentatively TRBD2 (6 bases). The CDR3 is 12 residues long. V was shortened by 0 bases and J by 15 bases, with 12 bases between the two germline ends. CDR1 and CDR2 (germline): MRHNA, SNTAGT. The CDR3 region is CASSDSAGSLFF. The CDR3 DNA sequence: TGTGCCAGCAGTGACTCGGCGGGAAGTCTGTTCTTC.

The J gene is TRBJ2-7, the V gene TRBV6-1; TRBD1 matches 8 bases. Looked up from germline, CDR1 is MNHNS and CDR2 is SASEGT. The CDR3 contains 15 residues. V was pared by 4 bases and J by 7 bases, with 12 bases of the junction left unmatched. The CDR3, as DNA: TGTGCCAGCAGTGCCCCTGGACAGGGAGTGAGGGAGCAGTACTTC. It specifies CASSAPGQGVREQYF.

The chain combines TRBV5-4 with TRBJ1-1; D not certain. Germline assignment: CDR1 SGHNT and CDR2 YYREEE (reference sequence). The CDR3 has 15 residues. V was trimmed by 4 bases and J by 7 bases, leaving 20 bases between them. CDR3 residues: CASSLDPGSNYEAFF. Written as DNA, the CDR3 is TGTGCCAGCAGCCTGGACCCCGGGAGTAACTATGAAGCTTTCTTT.

The table lists this clone with a count of one. The CDR3 nucleotides are TGTGCCAGCAGTCGCGACAGCTATGGCTACACCTTC. Its translation is CASSRDSYGYTF. The gene calls are TRBV2 and TRBJ1-2, with D possibly being TRBD1 (5 bases). The CDR3 runs 12 residues. The ends were cut back, 5 bases at V and 4 bases at J, with 8 bases in the middle. Germline CDR1 and CDR2: SNHLY and FYNNEI.

The J gene is TRBJ2-5, the V gene TRBV6-6, with TRBD2 identical over 15 bases. V gave up 3 bases and J gave up 5 bases; unmatched junction bases: 4. This CDR3 has 16 amino acids. Germline V gene lookup returns CDR1 MNHNY and CDR2 SVGAGI (reference sequence). CDR3 nucleotides: TGTGCCAGCAGTTATCCCGGACTAGCGGGAGGGGAGACCCAGTACTTC. It specifies CASSYPGLAGGETQYF.

The CDR3 bases are TGTGCCTGGAGTGTAGGGGGGGCCACAGATACGCAGTATTTT. Residues: CAWSVGGATDTQYF. This chain connects TRBV30 to TRBJ2-3; D perhaps matches TRBD2 (7 bases). The CDR3 loop spans 14 amino acids. Germline CDR1 GTSNPN, CDR2 SVGIG (reference sequence). V lost 0 bases and J 2 bases, leaving 9 bases between the germline ends.

V and J are TRBV29-1 and TRBJ2-7; TRBD1 matches at 10 bases. The CDR3 extends over 17 amino acids. The trim removed 3 bases at V and 6 bases at J, leaving 17 bases unmatched. Germline CDR1 is SQVTM and CDR2 is ANQGSEA. CDR3 protein: CSVEPTLRTGGSSEQYF. In nucleotides, the CDR3 is TGCAGCGTTGAGCCGACCCTCCGGACAGGGGGTTCCAGCGAGCAGTACTTC.

The V and J genes are TRBV27 and TRBJ2-6; tentative D call: TRBD2 (6 bases). The V end was cut by 6 bases, the J end by 0 bases, with 12 bases between. The V gene's germline CDR1 is MNHEY and CDR2 SMNVEV (reference sequence). The CDR3 runs 16 residues. CDR3 sequence reads: CASSRDSYSGANVLTF. In DNA form, the CDR3 reads TGTGCCAGCAGCCGGGACTCTTACTCTGGGGCCAACGTCCTGACTTTC.

CDR3 bases: TGTGCCAGCAGCTTAGGGGGGACGAGAGAGACCCAGTACTTC. Residues: CASSLGGTRETQYF. The chain employs TRBV9 and TRBJ2-5, with D tentatively TRBD1 or TRBD2 (6 bases each). The V gene lost 4 bases and the J gene lost 4 bases, with 14 bases spanning the gap. CDR3 length equals 14 residues. CDR1 and CDR2 from the germline V gene are SGDLS and YYNGEE.

This clone was picked up one time. The rearrangement uses TRBV11-2 and TRBJ2-1; D is possibly TRBD2 (6 bases). CDR1 SGHAT and CDR2 FQNNGV come from the germline V gene. V lost 6 bases, J lost 12 bases, and 15 bases lay in between. The CDR3 sequence is 12 residues long. CDR3 loop: CASRRDFARQFF. The CDR3, as DNA: TGTGCCAGCAGACGGGACTTTGCACGGCAGTTCTTC.

The rearrangement uses TRBV5-4 and TRBJ1-5; perhaps TRBD1 as D (5 bases). The V end lost 3 bases, the J end lost 0 bases, and 10 bases lay between the germline ends. CDR3 size: 15 residues. Germline-derived CDR1 and CDR2 are SGHNT and YYREEE (reference sequence). The CDR3 spells CASSSGADSNQPQHF. CDR3 in DNA: TGTGCCAGCAGCTCCGGGGCGGATAGCAATCAGCCCCAGCATTTT.

This clone was observed once. The chain combines TRBV6-6 with TRBJ2-5; 9 nucleotides align to TRBD1. This CDR3 contains 16 residues. After removal of 2 bases from V and 2 bases from J, the junction contained 6 bases not matched to a gene. Germline values: CDR1 MNHNY, CDR2 SVGAGI (reference sequence). CDR3 sequence reads: CASSYGYRGRQETQYF. Here the CDR3 DNA reads TGTGCCAGCAGTTACGGGTACAGGGGGCGGCAAGAGACCCAGTACTTC.

The chain employs TRBV2 and TRBJ1-2; weak D call: TRBD1 (5 bases). From germline, CDR1 is SNHLY and CDR2 FYNNEI. Trimming stripped 3 bases from V and 5 bases from J, with 19 bases between. The CDR3 runs 16 residues. This CDR3 is CASSERSPGRGYGYTF. The CDR3, as DNA: TGTGCCAGCAGTGAGAGATCTCCGGGACGAGGGTATGGCTACACCTTC.

The gene calls are TRBV7-2 and TRBJ2-5; D is undetermined. CDR1 and CDR2 (germline): SGHTA, FQGNSA. The CDR3 sequence is 16 residues long. V dropped 2 bases and J dropped 0 bases, with 13 bases sitting between them. CDR3: CASSLTLDGYQETQYF. In DNA form, the CDR3 reads TGTGCCAGCAGCTTAACCTTGGACGGATACCAAGAGACCCAGTACTTC.

V usage is TRBV11-2 and J usage is TRBJ2-2; a weak D match, TRBD1 (6 bases). Per germline, CDR1 SGHAT and CDR2 FQNNGV. The CDR3 consists of 17 residues. V lost 3 bases and J lost 0, with 14 bases in between. The CDR3 protein is CASSLRPGQANTGELFF. In nucleotides, the CDR3 is TGTGCCAGCAGCTTGAGACCGGGACAAGCGAACACCGGGGAGCTGTTTTTT. Supplemented by reference TRBV11-2 and TRBJ2-2, the full variable domain reads EAGVAQSPRYKIIEKRQSVAFWCNPISGHATLYWYQQILGQGPKLLIQFQNNGVVDDSQLPKDRFSAERLKGVDSTLKIQPAKLEDSAVYLCASSLRPGQANTGELFFGEGSRLTVL.

The chain couples TRBV27 to TRBJ1-2; possibly TRBD1 for D (6 bases). This CDR3 is built from 15 residues. Trimming removed 3 bases from V and 7 bases from J, with 18 bases in between. Germline V gene data show CDR1 as MNHEY and CDR2 as SMNVEV (reference sequence). CDR3: CASSFWGEQGSGYTF. The CDR3 DNA is TGTGCCAGCAGTTTTTGGGGCGAACAGGGAAGTGGCTACACCTTC.

The chain joins TRBV6-5 to TRBJ2-7, with D tentatively TRBD1 or TRBD2 (5 bases each). V was trimmed by 4 bases and J by 0 bases, leaving 7 bases between them. This CDR3 spans 13 amino acids. In germline, CDR1 is MNHEY, CDR2 SVGAGI. The CDR3 nucleotides are TGTGCCAGCAGTTCAGGGACCTCCTACGAGCAGTACTTC. It encodes CASSSGTSYEQYF.